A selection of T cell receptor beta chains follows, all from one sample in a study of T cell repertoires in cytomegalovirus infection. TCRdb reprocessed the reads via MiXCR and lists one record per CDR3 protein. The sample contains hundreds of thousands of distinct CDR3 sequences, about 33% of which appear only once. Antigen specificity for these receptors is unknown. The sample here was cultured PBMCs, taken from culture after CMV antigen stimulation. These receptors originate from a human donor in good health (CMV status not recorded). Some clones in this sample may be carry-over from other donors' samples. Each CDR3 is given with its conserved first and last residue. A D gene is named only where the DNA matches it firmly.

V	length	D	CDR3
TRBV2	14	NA	CASSALGGDYGYTF
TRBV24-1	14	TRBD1	CATSPGQTNYGYTF
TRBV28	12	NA	CATQPQGYGYTF
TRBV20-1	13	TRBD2	CSALLAGGREQFF
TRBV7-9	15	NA	CASSPRIFSGNTIYF
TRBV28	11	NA	CASRENEKLFF
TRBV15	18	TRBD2	CATSRDLIGLAGDGEQFF
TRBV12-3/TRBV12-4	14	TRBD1	CASSQGQGATEAFF
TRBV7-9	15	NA	CASTPKEGFSYEQYF
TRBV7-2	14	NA	CASSLLTEEYKQYF
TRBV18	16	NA	CASSPPSRPGAGEQFF
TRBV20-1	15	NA	CSARDHTAQMGGYTF
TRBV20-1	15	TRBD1	CSARDDGTGAYEQYF
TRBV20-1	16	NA	CSARGLTSDKKETQYF
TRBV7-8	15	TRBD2	CASSLELAENYEQYF
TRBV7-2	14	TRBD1	CASSLGGGTGDAFF
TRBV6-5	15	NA	CASSREGSGANVLTF
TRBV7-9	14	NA	CASSYPGSYNEQFF
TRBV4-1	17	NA	CASSEGGRKGSNQPQHF
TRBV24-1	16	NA	CATSDSQATSTDTQYF
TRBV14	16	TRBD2	CASSLAPGLAGKTQYF
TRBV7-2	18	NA	CASSLKGGSLKNTGELFF